These T cell receptor beta chains were read from a single sample in a study of vaccination and CD4 T cells after COVID-19. The antigens these receptors bind are not known. TCRdb analysed the PCR reads with MiXCR anew, one entry per CDR3 protein. The sample has under 20,000 distinct CDR3 sequences; 50% to 65% are singletons. Sequenced material: CD4+ T cells from blood, cultured in vitro. The origin of the receptors is a human donor who had recovered from COVID-19. Each CDR3 is given with its conserved first and last residue. The D gene is left open where the match is weak. A row's size may be missing; if present it is once, few, many or a size class.

cdr3_length clone_size j_call d_call v_call cdr3_nt cdr3_aa
16 NA TRBJ2-5 TRBD2 TRBV5-4 TGTGCCAGCAGCTTGGCTAGCGGGATCTGGGGGGAGACCCAGTACTTC CASSLASGIWGETQYF
14 NA TRBJ2-3 NA TRBV20-1 TGCAGTGCTAGAACGGGACTGAACACAGATACGCAGTATTTT CSARTGLNTDTQYF
17 NA TRBJ1-2 NA TRBV7-3 TGTGCCAGCAGCTTAGGACCCCCCTTGCGGACAGTCTATGGCTACACCTTC CASSLGPPLRTVYGYTF
14 NA TRBJ1-5 TRBD1 TRBV18 TGTGCCAGCTCAGCTGGACAGGGCGATCAGCCCCAGCATTTT CASSAGQGDQPQHF
14 few TRBJ1-5 NA TRBV10-2 TGCGCCAGCAGTGAGCAGGGCTACAATCAGCCCCAGCATTTT CASSEQGYNQPQHF
12 NA TRBJ2-7 TRBD2 TRBV6-1 TGTGCCAGCTCGGCGGGAGGAGACGAGCAGTACTTC CASSAGGDEQYF
18 NA TRBJ2-3 TRBD2 TRBV4-1 TGCGCCAGCAGCCAAGACCTGGCTAGCGGGAGTCGAAGAGATACGCAGTATTTT CASSQDLASGSRRDTQYF
13 NA TRBJ2-5 NA TRBV7-2 TGTGCCAGCAGCCCCCGGGCCGAAGAGAGCCAGTACTTC CASSPRAEESQYF
15 NA TRBJ1-5 NA TRBV18 TGTGCCAGCTCACCCCTAGGGGACGGATGGCAGCCCCAGCATTTT CASSPLGDGWQPQHF
18 NA TRBJ2-1 NA TRBV7-2 TGTGCCAGCAGCTTAAGAAGGAGCGGAACAAGCTCCTACAATGAGCAGTTCTTC CASSLRRSGTSSYNEQFF
12 NA TRBJ2-7 NA TRBV6-2/TRBV6-3 TGTGCCAGCAGCTCCTTTTCGAGGGAGCAGTACTTC CASSSFSREQYF
16 NA TRBJ2-2 NA TRBV7-2 TGTGCCAGCAGCTTGATTTTTACAGGGTACACCGGGGAGCTGTTTTTT CASSLIFTGYTGELFF
13 few TRBJ1-2 NA TRBV30 TGTGCCCTCAAAGCCCCCCCGGGACGAAGCTACACCTTC CALKAPPGRSYTF
13 few TRBJ2-7 NA TRBV20-1 TGCAGTGCTAGATACAGGGCGCTAGCCTCCCTGTACTTC CSARYRALASLYF
12 NA TRBJ2-5 NA TRBV14 TGTGCCAGCAGCCAAGCAGGAGAGACCCAGTACTTC CASSQAGETQYF
12 once TRBJ1-6 NA TRBV7-8 TGTGCCAGCAGCCCTCCCAATTCACCCCTCCACTTT CASSPPNSPLHF
11 NA TRBJ1-2 NA TRBV20-1 TGCAGTGCTAGCCCCGGGGATGGCTACACCTTC CSASPGDGYTF
15 NA TRBJ1-4 TRBD1 TRBV30 TGTGCCTGGAGTGCAAAAGGACAGGCCGAGGAAAAACTGTTTTTT CAWSAKGQAEEKLFF
13 NA TRBJ1-1 NA TRBV28 TGTGCCAGCAGTTCACAACAGCTTCTGGAAGCTTTCTTT CASSSQQLLEAFF
16 NA TRBJ2-7 NA TRBV5-1 TGCGCCAGCAGCTTAGGATTACAGGGAAGCTCCTACGAGCAGTACTTC CASSLGLQGSSYEQYF
15 NA TRBJ2-5 TRBD2 TRBV10-3 TGTGCCATCAGTCTTAGCGGGGGGTCACAAGAGACCCAGTACTTC CAISLSGGSQETQYF
13 NA TRBJ1-6 NA TRBV4-3 TGCGCCAGCAGCCAAGAGGAGAATTCACCCCTCCACTTT CASSQEENSPLHF
15 NA TRBJ1-1 TRBD1 TRBV10-3 TGTGCCATCAGTGAGTACGGACAGGGGAGCACTGAAGCTTTCTTT CAISEYGQGSTEAFF
17 NA TRBJ1-5 TRBD1 TRBV4-2 TGTGCCAGCAGCCAAACCGGAGTGGGACAGGGGAATCAGCCCCAGCATTTT CASSQTGVGQGNQPQHF
14 NA TRBJ2-3 TRBD2 TRBV20-1 TGCAGTGCCCCCGCTAGCGGGAGCACAGATACGCAGTATTTT CSAPASGSTDTQYF
14 few TRBJ2-5 NA TRBV27 TGTGCCAGCAGTTTTGGTCCCGGAGGAGAGACCCAGTACTTC CASSFGPGGETQYF
15 NA TRBJ1-1 NA TRBV10-2 TGCGCCAGCAGCTTTCAGGAGGGGGGGAACACTGAAGCTTTCTTT CASSFQEGGNTEAFF
18 few TRBJ1-5 TRBD1 TRBV5-8 TGTGCCAGCAGCCGGTCCCGGGACAGGGCCGGGGGCAATCAGCCCCAGCATTTT CASSRSRDRAGGNQPQHF
14 NA TRBJ2-5 NA TRBV11-1 TGTGCCAGCAGCTTAGGGCAGCCCCAAGAGACCCAGTACTTC CASSLGQPQETQYF
18 few TRBJ1-2 NA TRBV6-2/TRBV6-3 TGTGCCAGCAGATCGATCGGGGCGGACGCATGGAAGGGCTATGGCTACACCTTC CASRSIGADAWKGYGYTF
13 NA TRBJ2-3 NA TRBV24-1 TGTGCCACCAGTGGGAACAGTGTAGATACGCAGTATTTT CATSGNSVDTQYF
12 few TRBJ2-1 NA TRBV5-4 TGTGCCAGCAGCTTGGTGGCAAGAGAGCAGTTCTTC CASSLVAREQFF
16 NA TRBJ2-5 TRBD2 TRBV28 TGTGCCAGCAGTTTAAGACTAGCGGGAGACCGAGAGACCCAGTACTTC CASSLRLAGDRETQYF
14 NA TRBJ1-6 NA TRBV10-2 TGCGCCAGCAGTGAAGGCTCCTATAATTCACCCCTCCACTTT CASSEGSYNSPLHF
12 NA TRBJ1-5 NA TRBV7-8 TGTGCCAGCAGCTTAGGGGCCCAGCCCCAGCATTTT CASSLGAQPQHF
13 NA TRBJ1-1 NA TRBV6-5 TGTGCCAGCAGTTCCCTCGCCGGGACAAAGGCTTTCTTT CASSSLAGTKAFF
12 few TRBJ2-3 NA TRBV30 TGTGCCTGGAGTGTAACAGCAGATACGCAGTATTTT CAWSVTADTQYF
15 NA TRBJ1-2 TRBD1 TRBV5-1 TGCGCCAGCAGCGAAGGGGACAGGGTTAATTATGGCTACACCTTC CASSEGDRVNYGYTF
11 few TRBJ1-1 NA TRBV10-3 TGTGCCATCAGTGAGGCTTATGAAGCTTTCTTT CAISEAYEAFF
16 NA TRBJ1-2 NA TRBV7-2 TGTGCCAGCAGCCCCGAAGGGGCCGGACCATGGTATGGCTACACCTTC CASSPEGAGPWYGYTF
15 few TRBJ1-5 TRBD1 TRBV5-1 TGCGCCAGCAGCTCGGGACAGGGCATCAATCAGCCCCAGCATTTT CASSSGQGINQPQHF
12 few TRBJ1-2 NA TRBV24-1 TGTGCCACCAGTGTGGAGTTTGGAGGCTACACCTTC CATSVEFGGYTF
13 NA TRBJ1-5 NA TRBV20-1 TGCAGTGCTAGAGATAAAGGGTGGCAGCCCCAGCATTTT CSARDKGWQPQHF
13 NA TRBJ1-1 NA TRBV12-5 TGTGCTAGTGGCCTCCGGTGGGACACTGAAGCTTTCTTT CASGLRWDTEAFF
16 NA TRBJ1-2 NA TRBV6-1 TGTGCCAGCAGTGTTTCGGGAACTGCCCTTTCCTATGGCTACACCTTC CASSVSGTALSYGYTF